One and the same sample provided the 9 T cell receptor beta chains below, sequenced in a study of shared clonotypes between healthy human individuals. This table comes from immunoSEQ multiplex PCR, and its TCRdb copy is limited to in-frame clones, with some not included. The sample lists a few million clones; more than 80% were seen once. Sequenced material: naive CD4+ T cells sorted from blood. Subset defined: CD45RA+ positively selected. All receptors derive from a man aged 18 to 35 in good health.

The chain is built from TRBV10-3 and TRBJ2-7, with no clear D. CDR1 is ENHRY and CDR2 is SYGVKD in the germline V gene. The CDR3 loop spans 16 amino acids. The V gene lost 0 bases and the J gene lost 1 base, with 13 bases spanning the gap. The CDR3 loop reads CAISESVGYGSYEQYF. The CDR3 nucleotides are TGTGCCATCAGTGAGTCGGTAGGGTATGGATCCTACGAGCAGTACTTC.

With regard to this clone: Other DNA sequences in the same sample also yield this CDR3. The genes are TRBV7-2 and TRBJ2-7; D is unresolved. Germline V gene lookup returns CDR1 SGHTA and CDR2 FQGNSA. Trimming took off 1 base at V and 1 base at J, with 5 bases between the two ends. This CDR3 has 13 amino acids. CDR3 residues: CASSLVVSYEQYF. The CDR3 DNA sequence: TGTGCCAGCAGCTTAGTAGTATCCTACGAGCAGTACTTC.

This sequence joins TRBV5-1 and TRBJ1-2; 9 bases are shared with TRBD1. CDR3 size: 18 residues. The V gene end was trimmed by 4 bases and the J gene end by 0 bases; junction bases not matched to a gene: 13. Germline assignment: CDR1 SGHRS and CDR2 YFSETQ. The CDR3 DNA reads TGCGCCAGCAGCAGGACCGGGACAGGGACTATCACTAACTATGGCTACACCTTC. Its translation is CASSRTGTGTITNYGYTF.

This rearrangement joins TRBV7-2 to TRBJ2-3; weak D call: TRBD2 (5 bases). CDR3 length: 14 residues. Germline V gene data show CDR1 as SGHTA and CDR2 as FQGNSA. Trimming shortened V by 1 base and J by 5 bases, and 10 bases separated the two germline ends. The CDR3 DNA reads TGTGCCAGCAGCTTAGATTCTAGCCAAGATACGCAGTATTTT. Translating gives CASSLDSSQDTQYF.

This chain joins TRBV19 and TRBJ1-2; D ambiguous. V lost 7 bases and J lost 4, with 19 bases in between. Germline V gene lookup returns CDR1 LNHDA and CDR2 SQIVND (reference sequence). The CDR3 has 15 residues. CDR3 sequence reads: CASTEGTGNSYGYTF. The DNA for the CDR3 is TGTGCCAGTACCGAGGGAACCGGGAACAGCTATGGCTACACCTTC.

As for this clone: Other DNA sequences within the sample encode an identical CDR3. The rearrangement uses TRBV11-2 and TRBJ1-1; 7 bases align to TRBD1. With V trimmed by 5 bases and J by 3 bases, 6 bases remained unmatched. Germline CDR1 SGHAT, CDR2 FQNNGV. The CDR3 has 14 amino acids. CDR3 in amino acids: CASSLETGYTEAFF. The DNA for the CDR3 is TGTGCCAGCAGCCTCGAGACAGGGTACACTGAAGCTTTCTTT.

This clone came up once. V is TRBV10-2 and J is TRBJ1-1, with a possible D match to TRBD1 (6 bases). The length of the CDR3 is 14 residues. Trimming stripped 8 bases from V and 5 bases from J, with 18 bases between. The germline CDR1 and CDR2 sequences are WSHSY and SAAADI. The CDR3 region has the DNA TGCGCCAGCCTAGAAGGACAGATGAGGACTGAAGCTTTCTTT. It codes for CASLEGQMRTEAFF.

The sample holds one count of this clone. The chain is built from TRBV28 and TRBJ2-7; tentatively, D is TRBD1 or TRBD2 (6 bases each). Trimming pared 8 bases from V and 0 bases from J, leaving 17 bases between. The CDR3 runs to 15 residues. Germline V lookup: CDR1 MDHEN, CDR2 SYDVKM. CDR3 coding DNA: TGTGCCAGCTCCAAAAGGGGGGCCCTCTCCTACGAGCAGTACTTC. It codes for CASSKRGALSYEQYF. Full variable domain (missing parts from reference TRBV28 and TRBJ2-7): DVKVTQSSRYLVKRTGEKVFLECVQDMDHENMFWYRQDPGLGLRLIYFSYDVKMKEKGDIPEGYSVSREKKERFSLILESASTNQTSMYLCASSKRGALSYEQYFGPGTRLTVT.

The CDR3 DNA reads TGTGCCATCAGGGAGACAGATTTCACAGATACGCAGTATTTT. It encodes CAIRETDFTDTQYF. This chain joins TRBV10-3 and TRBJ2-3, with D maybe TRBD1 (5 bases). Germline-derived CDR1 and CDR2 are ENHRY and SYGVKD. The CDR3 covers 14 residues. The V end lost 6 bases, the J end lost 2 bases, and 12 bases lay between the germline ends.